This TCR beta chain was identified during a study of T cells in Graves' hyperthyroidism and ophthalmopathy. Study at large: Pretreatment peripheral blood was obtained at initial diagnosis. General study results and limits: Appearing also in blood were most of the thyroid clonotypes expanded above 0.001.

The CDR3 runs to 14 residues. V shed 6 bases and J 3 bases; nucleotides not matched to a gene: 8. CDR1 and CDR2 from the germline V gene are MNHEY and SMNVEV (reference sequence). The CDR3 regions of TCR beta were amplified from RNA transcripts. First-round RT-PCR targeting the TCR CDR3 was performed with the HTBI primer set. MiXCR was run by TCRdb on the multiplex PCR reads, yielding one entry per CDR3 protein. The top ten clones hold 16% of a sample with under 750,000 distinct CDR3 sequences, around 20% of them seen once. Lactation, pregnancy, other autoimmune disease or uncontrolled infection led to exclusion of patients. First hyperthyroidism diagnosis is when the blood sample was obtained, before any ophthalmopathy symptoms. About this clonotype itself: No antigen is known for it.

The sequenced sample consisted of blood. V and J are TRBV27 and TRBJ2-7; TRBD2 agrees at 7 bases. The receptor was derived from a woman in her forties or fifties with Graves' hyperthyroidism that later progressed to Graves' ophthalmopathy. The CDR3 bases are TGTGCCAGCAGCCAGCGGGGATCCGGCTACGAGCAGTACTTC. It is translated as CASSQRGSGYEQYF.